This TCR beta chain appears in the sequencing data of a study of blood T cells in healthy people across ages. This clonotype was found a few times. Its antigen is not known. The use of a sample-barcoded 5' primer and a J-beta primer mix characterized a second PCR of roughly 7 to 11 cycles. One entry per CDR3 protein results from TCRdb running MiXCR on the 5' RACE reads. The sample includes some 940,000 distinct CDR3 sequences, about 28% of them seen just once. Germline CDR1 and CDR2: SQVTM and ANQGSEA. This CDR3 has 13 residues. General study results and limits: PBMCs went unsorted, and a conclusive naive versus antigen-experienced comparison was therefore prevented.

These same data were also listed under a study on T cells of mothers and their children. From that paper: A few healthy Caucasian mothers and their six children were the donors. Overlap ran slightly, non-significantly higher for related than unrelated mother-child pairs.

The receptor was derived from a middle-aged woman in good health. Sample: blood. V is TRBV29-1 and J is TRBJ2-7; D is possibly TRBD2 (6 bases). The DNA end lines up better with TRBJ2-5; the J call may be wrong. The CDR3 nucleotides read TGCAGCGTTAACGACCCCGGGGGAGAGACCCAGTACTTC. It specifies CSVNDPGGETQYF.